A single sample is the source of the 16 T cell receptor beta chains below, sequenced in a study of T-cell memory formation after mild COVID-19. Using its own MiXCR run on the 5' RACE reads, TCRdb lists one record per CDR3 protein. Among some 150,000 distinct CDR3 sequences listed, roughly 21% were seen once. Sequenced material: PBMCs or a T cell subset sorted from them (not recorded which). Every receptor here comes from an adult woman who had mild COVID-19 (a few samples of this study predate the infection). Cell type and time point are not known.

The chain is built from TRBV15 and TRBJ2-1; TRBD2 matches at 13 bases. The CDR3 runs 16 residues. Losses at the gene ends were 3 bases for V and 7 bases for J; bases not matched to a gene: 6. The germline gives CDR1 LNHNV, CDR2 YYDKDF (reference sequence). CDR3 in amino acids: CATSRNGLAGVNEQFF. The CDR3 nucleotides read TGTGCCACCAGCAGGAATGGACTAGCGGGAGTTAATGAGCAGTTCTTC.

This clonotype was found a few times. The gene calls are TRBV3-1 and TRBJ1-3, with D unresolved. The CDR3 runs 16 residues. The germline CDR1 and CDR2 sequences are LGHDT and YNNKEL (reference sequence). Trimming left V 2 bases short and J 0 bases short, with 11 bases between. CDR3 protein: CASSQLGPFSGNTIYF. The CDR3 DNA sequence: TGTGCCAGCAGCCAACTCGGACCGTTCTCTGGAAACACCATATATTTT.

The table lists this clonotype with a few counts. This chain uses TRBV10-3 with TRBJ2-4; 12 bases align to TRBD2. V lost 8 bases, J lost 3 bases, and 8 bases stayed unmatched. CDR1 ENHRY and CDR2 SYGVKD come from the germline V gene. The CDR3 totals 16 residues. CDR3 loop: CAISSTSGGFKNIQYF. CDR3 coding DNA: TGTGCCATCTCCTCGACTAGCGGGGGATTCAAAAACATTCAGTACTTC.

This sequence joins TRBV7-2 and TRBJ2-2; D is undetermined. Per germline, CDR1 SGHTA and CDR2 FQGNSA. Trimming left V 7 bases short and J 2 bases short, with 8 bases between. The CDR3 length is 13 residues. The CDR3 nucleotides are TGTGCCAGCAATTCCGATAACACCGGGGAGCTGTTTTTT. Translated: CASNSDNTGELFF.

In this sample, this clonotype turned up a few times. The chain recombines TRBV29-1 with TRBJ2-7; 13 bases agree with TRBD2. V shed 5 bases, J shed 4 bases, and the junction held 8 bases outside the gene matches. Germline values: CDR1 SQVTM, CDR2 ANQGSEA. This CDR3 spans 15 amino acids. CDR3 sequence: CSVSGTSGKRYEQYF. The CDR3 nucleotides are TGCAGCGTTTCCGGGACTAGCGGGAAGAGATACGAGCAGTACTTC.

There are a few counts of this clonotype. This chain links TRBV7-3 with TRBJ2-5, with 9 bases fitting TRBD2. Unmatched junction bases numbered 5, after V lost 3 bases and J lost 3 bases. Germline V lookup: CDR1 SGHTA, CDR2 FQGTGA. The CDR3 loop spans 15 amino acids. In nucleotides, the CDR3 is TGTGCCAGCAGCTTCGGCGGGGGGGCAAAAGAGACCCAGTACTTC. Amino acid sequence: CASSFGGGAKETQYF.

This chain uses TRBV7-2 with TRBJ2-1, with 9 nucleotides matching TRBD1. CDR1 SGHTA and CDR2 FQGNSA come from the germline V gene. The V and J ends lost 10 bases and 4 bases, in that order; junction bases with no gene match: 5. This CDR3 is 13 amino acids long. CDR3 region: CAIWGQGYNEQFF. CDR3 nucleotide sequence: TGTGCCATCTGGGGACAGGGTTACAATGAGCAGTTCTTC.

The V gene is TRBV7-3, the J gene TRBJ2-6; D call uncertain. V was clipped by 8 bases and J by 0 bases, with 8 bases between them. The CDR3 has 14 amino acids. CDR1 and CDR2 (germline): SGHTA, FQGTGA. CDR3 sequence reads: CASRISSGANVLTF. The CDR3 region has the DNA TGTGCCAGCCGCATCAGCTCTGGGGCCAACGTCCTGACTTTC.

The chain couples TRBV6-5 to TRBJ2-7, with D tentatively TRBD1 or TRBD2 (6 bases each). Germline CDR1 is MNHEY and CDR2 is SVGAGI. Trimming shortened V by 6 bases and J by 3 bases, and 15 bases separated the two germline ends. This CDR3 comprises 14 residues. The CDR3 coding sequence is TGTGCCAGCAGACGGGGACACGGGGGCTACGAGCAGTACTTC. Translating it yields CASRRGHGGYEQYF.

This chain joins TRBV11-1 and TRBJ1-1; the match to TRBD1 covers 7 bases. The CDR3 has 18 residues. With V trimmed by 4 bases and J by 0 bases, 14 bases remained unmatched. Germline V lookup: CDR1 SGHAT, CDR2 FQDESV (reference sequence). The CDR3 loop reads CASSSQGRRGIMNTEAFF. The CDR3 region has the DNA TGTGCCAGCAGCTCACAGGGGAGGCGGGGAATAATGAACACTGAAGCTTTCTTT.

This clonotype was counted a few times. Mismatch with germline at one junction end may stem from a read error. The chain carries TRBV11-2 and TRBJ2-1; D gene unclear. The germline V gene encodes CDR1 SGHAT and CDR2 FQNNGV. CDR3 length equals 15 residues. CDR3 region: CASSIDTSSYNEQFF. CDR3 nucleotides: TGTGCCAGCAGCATAGACACAAGCTCCTACAATGAGCAGTTCTTC.

This clonotype was seen more than once but under ten times. The chain links TRBV19 to TRBJ2-6, with no clear D. The V end lost 7 bases, the J end lost 4 bases, and 14 bases lay between the germline ends. Per the germline V gene, CDR1 is LNHDA and CDR2 is SQIVND (reference sequence). CDR3 size: 15 residues. The CDR3: CASKVDRLGANVLTF. The CDR3 nucleotides are TGTGCCAGTAAGGTGGACCGTCTCGGGGCCAACGTCCTGACTTTC.

V usage is TRBV5-1 and J usage is TRBJ2-1, with D maybe TRBD1 (6 bases). Germline V lookup: CDR1 SGHRS, CDR2 YFSETQ. The V end was cut by 0 bases, the J end by 5 bases, with 12 bases between. The CDR3 loop spans 15 amino acids. The CDR3 DNA is TGCGCCAGCAGCTTGGTTCAGGGGACGAACAATGAGCAGTTCTTC. Its protein is CASSLVQGTNNEQFF.

This clonotype occurred a few times. The chain has TRBV5-1 and TRBJ2-7; TRBD1 might be the D (5 bases). Trimming removed 1 base from V and 0 bases from J, with 11 bases in between. Per germline, CDR1 SGHRS and CDR2 YFSETQ. The CDR3 sequence is 15 residues long. The DNA for the CDR3 is TGCGCCAGCAGCTTGACAGGTCGATACTCCTACGAGCAGTACTTC. It encodes CASSLTGRYSYEQYF.

This clonotype was recorded a few times. The rearrangement uses TRBV7-2 and TRBJ2-6, with TRBD2 identical over 8 bases. The trim removed 5 bases at V and 1 base at J, leaving 4 bases unmatched. Germline values: CDR1 SGHTA, CDR2 FQGNSA. The CDR3 length is 16 residues. CDR3 amino acids: CASSPGGVSGANVLTF. The CDR3 DNA reads as TGTGCCAGCAGCCCCGGGGGGGTTTCTGGGGCCAACGTCCTGACTTTC.

This clonotype was seen only a few times. This chain uses TRBV5-1 with TRBJ2-1, with D possibly called TRBD1 or TRBD2 (5 bases each). Between the trimmed V and J ends, which lost 0 bases and 3 bases, there was a span of 10 bases. Germline V gene lookup returns CDR1 SGHRS and CDR2 YFSETQ. The length of the CDR3 is 15 residues. CDR3 in DNA: TGCGCCAGCAGCTTGGAGACAGACTACTACAATGAGCAGTTCTTC. The encoded protein is CASSLETDYYNEQFF.